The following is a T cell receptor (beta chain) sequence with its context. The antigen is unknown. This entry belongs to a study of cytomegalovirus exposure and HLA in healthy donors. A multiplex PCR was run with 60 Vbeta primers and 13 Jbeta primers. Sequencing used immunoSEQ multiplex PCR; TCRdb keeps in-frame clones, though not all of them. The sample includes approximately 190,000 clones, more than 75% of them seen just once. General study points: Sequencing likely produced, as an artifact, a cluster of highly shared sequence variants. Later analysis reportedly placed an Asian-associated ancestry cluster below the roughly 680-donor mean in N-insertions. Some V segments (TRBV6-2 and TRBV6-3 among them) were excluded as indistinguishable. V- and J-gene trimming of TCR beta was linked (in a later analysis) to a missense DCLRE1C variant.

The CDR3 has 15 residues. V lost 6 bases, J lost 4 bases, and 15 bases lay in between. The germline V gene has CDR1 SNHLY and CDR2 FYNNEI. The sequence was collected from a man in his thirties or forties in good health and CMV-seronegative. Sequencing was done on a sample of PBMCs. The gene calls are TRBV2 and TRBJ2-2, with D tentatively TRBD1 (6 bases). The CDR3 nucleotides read TGTGCCAGCAGAACAGGGCCTAGGAGCACCGGGGAGCTGTTTTTT. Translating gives CASRTGPRSTGELFF.